The TCR beta chain described here comes from a study of blood T cell repertoires in COVID-19. Study as a whole: Italy, Spain and the United States were the sources of the convalescent and acute COVID-19 samples. The cDNA or gDNA used as material had been derived from T cells, B-cell-depleted T cells, or PBMCs.

As processed by the authors: Reference gene primer amplification gave estimated nucleated cell counts. Here immunoSEQ multiplex PCR was the method, and the copy in TCRdb shows in-frame clones only, minus some. D and trimming were read from the DNA, whereas the V and J calls and clone size are those reported in that table. The sample has 110,000 to 150,000 clones, around 89% seen once; the top ten hold about 2.9%. In germline, CDR1 is SGHTA, CDR2 FQGNSA. The CDR3 runs 17 residues. Trimming cost V 1 base and J 2 bases; bases outside gene matches: 9. Sequencing was done on a sample of peripheral blood. The chain links TRBV7-2 to TRBJ2-7, with 9 nucleotides matching TRBD2. The TCR originated in a man aged 60 to 69 with active or convalescent COVID-19. The CDR3 coding sequence is TGTGCCAGCAGCTTAGGGACTACTAGCGGGCTTACCTACGAGCAGTACTTC. It yields the protein CASSLGTTSGLTYEQYF.